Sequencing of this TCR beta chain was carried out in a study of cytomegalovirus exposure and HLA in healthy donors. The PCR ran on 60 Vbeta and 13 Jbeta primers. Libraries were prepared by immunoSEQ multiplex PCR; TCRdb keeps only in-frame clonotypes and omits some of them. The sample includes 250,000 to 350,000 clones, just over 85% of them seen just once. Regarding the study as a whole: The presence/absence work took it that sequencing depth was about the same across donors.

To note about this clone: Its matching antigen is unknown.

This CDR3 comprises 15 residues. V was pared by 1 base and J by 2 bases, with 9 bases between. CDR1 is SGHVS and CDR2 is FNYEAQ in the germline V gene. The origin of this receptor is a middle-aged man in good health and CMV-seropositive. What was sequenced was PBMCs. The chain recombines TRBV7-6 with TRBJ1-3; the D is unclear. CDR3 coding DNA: TGTGCCAGCAGCTTAGACTCGGGGACTGGAAACACCATATATTTT. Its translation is CASSLDSGTGNTIYF. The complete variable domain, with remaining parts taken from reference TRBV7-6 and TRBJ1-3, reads GAGVSQSPRYKVTKRGQDVALRCDPISGHVSLYWYRQALGQGPEFLTYFNYEAQQDKSGLPNDRFSAERPEGSISTLTIQRTEQRDSAMYRCASSLDSGTGNTIYFGEGSWLTVV.